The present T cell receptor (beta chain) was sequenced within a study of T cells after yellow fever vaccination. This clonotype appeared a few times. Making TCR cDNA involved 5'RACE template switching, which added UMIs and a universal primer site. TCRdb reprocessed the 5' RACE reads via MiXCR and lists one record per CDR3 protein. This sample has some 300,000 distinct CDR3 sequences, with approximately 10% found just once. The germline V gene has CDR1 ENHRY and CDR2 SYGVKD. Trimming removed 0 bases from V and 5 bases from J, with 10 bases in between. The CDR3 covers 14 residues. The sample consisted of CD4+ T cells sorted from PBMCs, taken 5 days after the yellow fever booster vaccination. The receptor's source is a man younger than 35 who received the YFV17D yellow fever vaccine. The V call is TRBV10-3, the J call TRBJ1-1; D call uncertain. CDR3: CAISESKGRTEAFF. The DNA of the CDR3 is TGTGCCATCAGTGAGTCGAAAGGGAGGACTGAAGCTTTCTTT.